Shown below are 32 T cell receptor beta chains from a single sample sequenced in a study of blood T cell repertoires in COVID-19 (dated by TCRdb to about 2020). Library preparation used the immunoSEQ multiplex PCR assay. This is the immuneACCESS table as TCRdb keeps it, with only in-frame sequences that have V and J called. A part of the clones is gone; compared with another copy, unresolved V genes explain less than half, and the rest is unexplained. A total of a few hundred thousand clones appear in this sample, about 85% of them only once. The ten largest account for 0.87% of the sample. Sequenced sample: peripheral blood. All receptors derive from a human donor with COVID-19, enrolled during active disease. The donor label of this sample is uncertain.

The genes are TRBV14 and TRBJ1-6; 9 positions agree with TRBD1. V lost 3 bases to trimming and J lost 9 bases; unmatched junction nucleotides: 9. The CDR3 extends over 16 amino acids. The germline V gene has CDR1 SGHDN and CDR2 FVKESK. CDR3 nucleotides: TGTGCCAGCAGCCAGGACAGGGGAATATTGGGTTCACCCCTCCACTTT. It yields the protein CASSQDRGILGSPLHF. Drawing the rest from reference TRBV14 and TRBJ1-6, the complete variable domain is EAGVTQFPSHSVIEKGQTVTLRCDPISGHDNLYWYRRVMGKEIKFLLHFVKESKQDESGMPNNRFLAERTGGTYSTLKVQPAELEDSGVYFCASSQDRGILGSPLHFGNGTRLTVT.

The J gene is TRBJ2-3, the V gene TRBV7-2; TRBD2 agrees at 10 bases. The ends lost 1 base at V and 2 bases at J; junction bases unmatched: 3. The CDR3 has 16 residues. Looked up from germline, CDR1 is SGHTA and CDR2 is FQGNSA. CDR3 amino acids: CASSLGAGGPTDTQYF. In DNA, the CDR3 is TGTGCCAGCAGCTTAGGAGCGGGAGGGCCCACAGATACGCAGTATTTT.

V and J are TRBV5-3 and TRBJ2-3; 9 bases are shared with TRBD2. TRBV5-3 counts as an open reading frame of uncertain function. This CDR3 has 16 amino acids. V lost 2 bases, J lost 4 bases, and 8 bases stayed unmatched. CDR3 loop: CARSFPSGIFSDTQYF. CDR3 sequence (DNA): TGTGCCAGAAGCTTCCCTAGCGGGATCTTCTCAGATACGCAGTATTTT.

This sequence joins TRBV4-1 and TRBJ2-3; D is undetermined. V was pared by 3 bases and J by 6 bases, with 7 bases between. Germline V gene lookup returns CDR1 MGHRA and CDR2 YSYEKL. This CDR3 is 12 amino acids long. The CDR3 here is CASSHLVDTQYF. The CDR3, as DNA: TGCGCCAGCAGCCATCTCGTCGATACGCAGTATTTT.

The chain joins TRBV14 to TRBJ1-1, with 8 bases that match TRBD1. The CDR3 is 15 amino acids. Per germline, CDR1 SGHDN and CDR2 FVKESK. After removal of 4 bases from V and 4 bases from J, the junction contained 8 bases not matched to a gene. The CDR3 region is CASSPRDRRRTEAFF. Here the CDR3 DNA reads TGTGCCAGCAGCCCCCGGGACAGGAGGCGCACTGAAGCTTTCTTT.

The chain combines TRBV5-6 with TRBJ2-3; 8 bases are shared with TRBD2. Germline CDR1 reads SGHDT; CDR2 reads YYEEEE. The CDR3 sequence is 17 residues long. The trim removed 3 bases at V and 0 bases at J, leaving 9 bases unmatched. The CDR3 spells CASSSPTGRASTDTQYF. The CDR3 nucleotides read TGTGCCAGCAGCTCCCCGACCGGGAGGGCTAGCACAGATACGCAGTATTTT.

The chain employs TRBV29-1 and TRBJ2-1, with 8 bases aligning to TRBD2. The ends lost 7 bases at V and 12 bases at J; junction bases unmatched: 11. There are 12 residues in the CDR3. Germline V gene lookup returns CDR1 SQVTM and CDR2 ANQGSEA. The CDR3: CSAVDAGGVQFF. The CDR3, as DNA: TGCAGCGCCGTTGACGCCGGGGGGGTGCAGTTCTTC.

This clone showed up just once. The chain is built from TRBV3-1 (or the pseudogene TRBV3-2) and TRBJ2-1; the D gene is possibly TRBD2 (6 bases). V gave up 1 base and J gave up 11 bases, with 12 bases separating them. Germline CDR1 LGHDT, CDR2 YNNKEL (reference sequence). The CDR3 extends over 13 amino acids. This CDR3 is CASSQAPAGKQFF. Here the CDR3 DNA reads TGTGCCAGCAGCCAAGCCCCGGCGGGGAAGCAGTTCTTC.

The chain combines TRBV6-5 with TRBJ2-7; D call uncertain. Germline CDR1 is MNHEY and CDR2 is SVGAGI. The CDR3 covers 13 residues. Deletions cut 4 bases from V and 3 bases from J, with 10 bases between. The CDR3: CASSSQYYYEQYF. CDR3 in DNA: TGTGCCAGCAGTTCCCAGTACTACTACGAGCAGTACTTC.

This clone was observed once. The gene calls are TRBV19 and TRBJ2-1; 12 bases fit TRBD2. V lost 2 bases, J lost 7 bases, and 3 bases stayed unmatched. Germline values: CDR1 LNHDA, CDR2 SQIVND (reference sequence). The CDR3 runs to 15 residues. The CDR3 region is CASSILAGGPNEQFF. In nucleotides, the CDR3 is TGTGCCAGTAGTATACTAGCGGGAGGGCCGAATGAGCAGTTCTTC.

The rearrangement joins TRBV11-2 to TRBJ1-2, with 7 nucleotides matching TRBD1. Germline values: CDR1 SGHAT, CDR2 FQNNGV. Losses at the gene ends were 6 bases for V and 4 bases for J; bases not matched to a gene: 2. The CDR3 runs to 12 residues. CDR3 in amino acids: CASRQGSYGYTF. The CDR3, as DNA: TGTGCCAGCAGACAGGGGAGCTATGGCTACACCTTC.

V is TRBV30 and J is TRBJ1-1; D not resolved. The CDR3 contains 11 residues. Trimming removed 0 bases at V and 7 bases at J, with 6 bases between. The germline CDR1 and CDR2 sequences are GTSNPN and SVGIG (reference sequence). This CDR3 is CAWSVVGEAFF. CDR3 coding DNA: TGTGCCTGGAGTGTGGTCGGTGAAGCTTTCTTT.

The chain joins TRBV2 to TRBJ2-1, with a weak D call TRBD2 (7 bases). The CDR3 runs to 14 residues. Trimming took 6 bases from V and 3 from J, leaving 12 bases between them. From germline, CDR1 is SNHLY and CDR2 FYNNEI. The CDR3 coding sequence is TGTGCCAGCAGACAGGGAGGGTTCTACAATGAGCAGTTCTTC. It specifies CASRQGGFYNEQFF.

The chain carries TRBV29-1 and TRBJ2-2; maybe TRBD2 (6 bases). Germline values: CDR1 SQVTM, CDR2 ANQGSEA. This CDR3 has 16 residues. The V gene lost 0 bases and the J gene lost 4 bases, with 15 bases spanning the gap. The DNA for the CDR3 is TGCAGCGTTGAAGATCTTCAGGAGGGGACCACCGGGGAGCTGTTTTTT. Protein sequence: CSVEDLQEGTTGELFF.

The chain recombines TRBV18 with TRBJ1-5; D unresolved. The V end was cut by 6 bases, the J end by 4 bases, with 10 bases between. The germline CDR1 and CDR2 sequences are KGHSH and LQKENI. The CDR3 sequence is 13 residues long. DNA of the CDR3: TGTGCCAGCTCTAAGGAGGAGAATCAGCCCCAGCATTTT. Translation gives CASSKEENQPQHF.

This sequence joins TRBV28 and TRBJ2-3; the D gene is possibly TRBD1 (5 bases). V was clipped by 6 bases and J by 1 base, with 14 bases between them. The CDR3 runs 15 residues. Germline CDR1 MDHEN, CDR2 SYDVKM. CDR3 in amino acids: CASRRTGGGTDTQYF. The CDR3 nucleotides read TGTGCCAGCAGACGTACAGGCGGCGGCACAGATACGCAGTATTTT.

This clone showed up many times. CDR3 in amino acids: CASSELIGGKSSYEQYF. DNA of the CDR3: TGTGCCAGCAGTGAATTAATAGGGGGCAAGAGCTCCTACGAGCAGTACTTC. The chain joins TRBV25-1 to TRBJ2-7; TRBD1 agrees at 7 bases. CDR3 length equals 17 residues. J lost 0 bases, V lost 1 base, and 9 bases had no gene match. Germline V gene data show CDR1 as MGHDK and CDR2 as SYGVNS.

This rearrangement joins TRBV7-2 to TRBJ2-1; TRBD2 matches at 15 bases. The germline V gene encodes CDR1 SGHTA and CDR2 FQGNSA. V lost 5 bases and J lost 1; bases outside the gene matches: 9. This CDR3 is 19 amino acids long. CDR3 amino acids: CASSLRTSGRAGSYNEQFF. CDR3 nucleotides: TGTGCCAGCAGCCTAAGGACTAGCGGGAGGGCCGGGTCCTACAATGAGCAGTTCTTC. Based on the CDR3 plus reference TRBV7-2 and TRBJ2-1, the full variable domain is GAGVSQSPSNKVTEKGKDVELRCDPISGHTALYWYRQSLGQGLEFLIYFQGNSAPDKSGLPSDRFSAERTGGSVSTLTIQRTQQEDSAVYLCASSLRTSGRAGSYNEQFFGPGTRLTVL.

In this sample, this clone turned up once. V is TRBV3-1 (or the pseudogene TRBV3-2) and J is TRBJ2-7; TRBD1 is a possible D gene (7 bases). The V end was cut by 0 bases, the J end by 11 bases, with 20 bases between. The CDR3 has 15 amino acids. Germline loops: CDR1 LGHDT, CDR2 YNNKEL (reference sequence). The CDR3 reads CASSQDLTGSRGEYF. CDR3 DNA sequence: TGTGCCAGCAGCCAAGATCTGACAGGGTCCAGGGGGGAGTACTTC.

The J gene is TRBJ1-6, the V gene TRBV7-9; TRBD1 matches at 9 bases. The V gene's germline CDR1 is SEHNR and CDR2 FQNEAQ (reference sequence). The CDR3 has 16 residues. Trimming took 5 bases from V and 9 from J; bases not matched to a gene: 11. The CDR3 reads CASSIRGTGSASPLHF. The DNA of the CDR3 is TGTGCCAGCAGCATACGAGGGACAGGGTCGGCTTCACCCCTCCACTTT.

V gene TRBV6-2 or TRBV6-3 combines with J gene TRBJ1-4; TRBD1 aligns across 11 bases. Germline lookup yields CDR1 MNHEY and CDR2 SVGEGT. CDR3 length: 16 amino acids. The V gene end was trimmed by 4 bases and the J gene end by 6 bases; junction bases not matched to a gene: 7. The chain's CDR3 is CASSWRTGGADEKLFF. The CDR3, as DNA: TGTGCCAGCAGTTGGCGGACAGGGGGCGCGGATGAAAAACTGTTTTTT.

The CDR3 spells CASSRLVNTEAFF. The CDR3, as DNA: TGTGCCAGCAGTCGACTCGTAAACACTGAAGCTTTCTTT. The chain is built from TRBV7-8 and TRBJ1-1; D gene ambiguous. With 6 bases removed from V and 2 bases from J, the gap between germline ends came to 10 bases. Germline CDR1 and CDR2: SGHVS and FQNEAQ. This CDR3 is 13 amino acids long.

The chain employs TRBV7-2 and TRBJ2-7; 13 bases are a match to TRBD2. This CDR3 has 14 residues. V lost 1 base, J lost 9 bases, and 3 bases stayed unmatched. Germline values: CDR1 SGHTA, CDR2 FQGNSA. The CDR3 DNA reads TGTGCCAGCAGCTTAGGGACTAGCGGGAGCCGGCAGTACTTC. As protein: CASSLGTSGSRQYF.

Only a few counts were recorded for this clone. The rearrangement links TRBV27 to TRBJ2-7; D is unresolved. From germline, CDR1 is MNHEY and CDR2 SMNVEV (reference sequence). The CDR3 extends over 14 amino acids. V gave up 7 bases and J gave up 1 base, with 14 bases separating them. Here the CDR3 reads CASKAHGSSYEQYF. CDR3 bases: TGTGCCAGCAAAGCCCACGGTAGTTCCTACGAGCAGTACTTC.

DNA for the CDR3: TGTGCCAGCAGCCCTGCCCGGACAGGGAGTGTAGGCGAGCAGTACTTC. This translates into CASSPARTGSVGEQYF. The rearrangement joins TRBV7-9 to TRBJ2-7, with TRBD1 identical over 8 bases. This CDR3 is 16 amino acids long. The J segment lost 6 bases and the V segment lost 5 bases, leaving 15 bases of the junction unmatched. Germline-derived CDR1 and CDR2 are SEHNR and FQNEAQ (reference sequence).

This chain joins TRBV5-1 and TRBJ2-2, with D maybe TRBD2 (5 bases). The germline V gene has CDR1 SGHRS and CDR2 YFSETQ. This CDR3 region has 14 residues. The V end lost 0 bases, the J end lost 4 bases, and 7 bases lay between the germline ends. CDR3 amino acids: CASSLEGLTGELFF. As DNA, the CDR3 is TGCGCCAGCAGCTTGGAAGGACTCACCGGGGAGCTGTTTTTT.

V usage is TRBV6-2 or TRBV6-3 and J usage is TRBJ2-2, with 10 bases that match TRBD1. This CDR3 has 15 residues. Trimming at V came to 6 bases and at J to 5 bases, leaving 6 bases not matched to a gene. Looked up from germline, CDR1 is MNHEY and CDR2 is SVGEGT. In nucleotides, the CDR3 is TGTGCCAGCAGCCTCGGACAGGGGGAGACCGGGGAGCTGTTTTTT. Amino acid sequence: CASSLGQGETGELFF.

V is TRBV2 and J is TRBJ2-7; D is perhaps TRBD1 (5 bases). Looked up from germline, CDR1 is SNHLY and CDR2 is FYNNEI. This CDR3 has 15 amino acids. V shed 4 bases and J shed 1 base, with 14 bases lying between them. CDR3: CASSVGRVGSYEQYF. In DNA form, the CDR3 reads TGTGCCAGCAGTGTGGGGCGAGTGGGATCCTACGAGCAGTACTTC.

This rearrangement joins TRBV18 to TRBJ2-1; 12 positions agree with TRBD2. The V segment lost 4 bases and the J segment 8 bases; nucleotides outside the gene matches: 12. Germline CDR1 is KGHSH and CDR2 is LQKENI. The CDR3 spans 17 residues. CDR3 nucleotide sequence: TGTGCCAGCTCACTTTCCCTAGCGGGAGGGTCCGGTCATGAGCAGTTCTTC. It codes for CASSLSLAGGSGHEQFF.

The chain links TRBV16 to TRBJ1-5; the D gene is possibly TRBD1 (6 bases). Trimming removed 6 bases at V and 4 bases at J, with 16 bases between. The germline CDR1 and CDR2 sequences are KGHSY and FQNENV. The CDR3 consists of 15 residues. CDR3 protein: CASRHDGTPNQPQHF. The CDR3, as DNA: TGTGCCAGCAGACACGACGGGACACCTAATCAGCCCCAGCATTTT.

V usage is TRBV2 and J usage is TRBJ1-4; D is perhaps TRBD1 (5 bases). This CDR3 region has 18 residues. V was pared by 6 bases and J by 7 bases, with 27 bases between. CDR1 SNHLY and CDR2 FYNNEI come from the germline V gene. In DNA form, the CDR3 reads TGTGCCAGCAGCCAACCCCCCGGGACCCTAAGGCGGGGTGAAAAACTGTTTTTT. Its translation is CASSQPPGTLRRGEKLFF.

The genes are TRBV10-2 and TRBJ2-2; TRBD2 matches at 8 bases. This CDR3 has 14 residues. With 6 bases clipped from V and 5 bases from J, the junction kept 5 bases outside the gene matches. Germline-derived CDR1 and CDR2 are WSHSY and SAAADI. The CDR3 DNA reads as TGCGCCAGCAGGGCGGGAGGATGGACCGGGGAGCTGTTTTTT. Its protein product is CASRAGGWTGELFF.